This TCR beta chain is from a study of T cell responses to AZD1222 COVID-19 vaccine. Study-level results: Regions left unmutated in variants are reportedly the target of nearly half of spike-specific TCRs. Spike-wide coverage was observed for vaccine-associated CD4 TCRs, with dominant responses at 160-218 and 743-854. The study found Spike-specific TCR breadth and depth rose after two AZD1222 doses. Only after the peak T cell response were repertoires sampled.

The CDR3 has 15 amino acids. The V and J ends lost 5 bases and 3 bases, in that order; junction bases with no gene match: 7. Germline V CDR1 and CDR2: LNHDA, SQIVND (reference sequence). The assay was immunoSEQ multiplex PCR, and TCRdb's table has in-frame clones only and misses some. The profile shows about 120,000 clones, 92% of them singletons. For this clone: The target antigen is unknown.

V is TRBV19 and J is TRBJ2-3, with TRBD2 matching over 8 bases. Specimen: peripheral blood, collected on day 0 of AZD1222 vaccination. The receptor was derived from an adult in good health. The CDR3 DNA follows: TGTGCCAGTAGTGTAAGCGGGGGCACTACAGATACGCAGTATTTT. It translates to CASSVSGGTTDTQYF. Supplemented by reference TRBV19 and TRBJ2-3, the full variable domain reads DGGITQSPKYLFRKEGQNVTLSCEQNLNHDAMYWYRQDPGQGLRLIYYSQIVNDFQKGDIAEGYSVSREKKESFPLTVTSAQKNPTAFYLCASSVSGGTTDTQYFGPGTRLTVL.